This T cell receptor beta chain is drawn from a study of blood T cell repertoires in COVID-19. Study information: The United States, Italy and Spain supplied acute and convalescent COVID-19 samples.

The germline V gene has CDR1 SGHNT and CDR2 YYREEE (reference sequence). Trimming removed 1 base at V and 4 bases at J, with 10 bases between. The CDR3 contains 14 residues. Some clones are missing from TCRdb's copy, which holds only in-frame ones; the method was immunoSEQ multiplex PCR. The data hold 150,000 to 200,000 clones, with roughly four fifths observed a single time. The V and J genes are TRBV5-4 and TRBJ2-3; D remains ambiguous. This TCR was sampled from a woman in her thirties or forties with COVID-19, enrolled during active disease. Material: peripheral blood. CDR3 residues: CASSLHGAPDTQYF. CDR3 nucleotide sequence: TGTGCCAGCAGCTTGCACGGAGCCCCAGATACGCAGTATTTT.